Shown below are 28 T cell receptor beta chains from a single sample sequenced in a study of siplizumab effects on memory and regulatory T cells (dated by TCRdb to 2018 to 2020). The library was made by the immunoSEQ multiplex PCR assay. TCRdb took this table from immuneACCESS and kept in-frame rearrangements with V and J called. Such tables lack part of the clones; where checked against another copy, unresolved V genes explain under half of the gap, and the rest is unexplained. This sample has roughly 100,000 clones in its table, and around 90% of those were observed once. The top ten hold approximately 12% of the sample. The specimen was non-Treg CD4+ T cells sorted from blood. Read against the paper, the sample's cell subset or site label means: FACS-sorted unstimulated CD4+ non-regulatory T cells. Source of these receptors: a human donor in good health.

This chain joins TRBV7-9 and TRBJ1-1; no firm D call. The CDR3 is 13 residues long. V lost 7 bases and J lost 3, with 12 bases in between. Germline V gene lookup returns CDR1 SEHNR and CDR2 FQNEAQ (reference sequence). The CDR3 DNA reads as TGTGCCAGCACCTACACTGGGGACACTGAAGCTTTCTTT. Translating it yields CASTYTGDTEAFF.

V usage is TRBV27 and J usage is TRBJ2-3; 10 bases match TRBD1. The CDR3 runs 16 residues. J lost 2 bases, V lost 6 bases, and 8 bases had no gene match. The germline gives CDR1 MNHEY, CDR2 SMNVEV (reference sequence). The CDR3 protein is CASSTRQGAVTDTQYF. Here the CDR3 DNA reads TGTGCCAGCAGCACCCGACAGGGGGCCGTCACAGATACGCAGTATTTT.

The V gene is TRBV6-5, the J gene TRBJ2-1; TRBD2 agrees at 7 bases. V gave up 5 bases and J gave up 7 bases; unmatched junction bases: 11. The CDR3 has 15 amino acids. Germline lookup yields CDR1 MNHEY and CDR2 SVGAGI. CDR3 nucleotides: TGTGCCAGCAGTAGAGGACTAGACATGAATAATGAGCAGTTCTTC. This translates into CASSRGLDMNNEQFF.

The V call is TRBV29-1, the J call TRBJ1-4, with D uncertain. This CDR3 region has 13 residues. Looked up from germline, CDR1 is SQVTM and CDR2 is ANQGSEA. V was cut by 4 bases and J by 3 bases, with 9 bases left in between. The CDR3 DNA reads TGCAGCGTTGTGGTCGGTCCTAATGAAAAACTGTTTTTT. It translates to CSVVVGPNEKLFF.

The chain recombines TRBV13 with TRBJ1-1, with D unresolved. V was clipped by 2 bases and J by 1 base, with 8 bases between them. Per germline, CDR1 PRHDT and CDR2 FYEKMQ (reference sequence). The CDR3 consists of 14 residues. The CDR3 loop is CASSLSFKNTEAFF. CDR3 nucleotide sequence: TGTGCCAGCAGCTTAAGTTTTAAGAACACTGAAGCTTTCTTT.

For the CDR3, the DNA is TGTGCCAGCATGTCCGGGGCGTTAGCCAAAAACATTCAGTACTTC. This codes for CASMSGALAKNIQYF. The rearrangement uses TRBV6-6 and TRBJ2-4; D is possibly TRBD1 or TRBD2 (5 bases each). The CDR3 spans 15 residues. Germline V gene lookup returns CDR1 MNHNY and CDR2 SVGAGI (reference sequence). Trimming stripped 7 bases from V and 0 bases from J, with 13 bases between.

The CDR3 here is CASKRTSERNEQFF. CDR3 DNA: TGTGCCAGTAAGAGGACTAGCGAGCGCAATGAGCAGTTCTTC. V is TRBV19 and J is TRBJ2-1, with 9 bases aligning to TRBD2. Trimming at V came to 7 bases and at J to 6 bases, leaving 7 bases not matched to a gene. The V gene's germline CDR1 is LNHDA and CDR2 SQIVND (reference sequence). This CDR3 spans 14 amino acids.

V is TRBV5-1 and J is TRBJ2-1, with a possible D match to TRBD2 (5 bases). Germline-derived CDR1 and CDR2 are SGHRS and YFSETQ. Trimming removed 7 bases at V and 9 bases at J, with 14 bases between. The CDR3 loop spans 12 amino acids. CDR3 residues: CASAALGVEQFF. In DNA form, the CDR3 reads TGCGCCAGCGCTGCCCTGGGAGTTGAGCAGTTCTTC.

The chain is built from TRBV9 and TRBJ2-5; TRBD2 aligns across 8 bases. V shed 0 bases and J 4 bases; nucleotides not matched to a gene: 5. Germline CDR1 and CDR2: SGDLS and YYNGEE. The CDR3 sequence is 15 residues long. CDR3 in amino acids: CASSVGSGSSETQYF. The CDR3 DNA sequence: TGTGCCAGCAGCGTAGGCAGCGGGAGTTCAGAGACCCAGTACTTC.

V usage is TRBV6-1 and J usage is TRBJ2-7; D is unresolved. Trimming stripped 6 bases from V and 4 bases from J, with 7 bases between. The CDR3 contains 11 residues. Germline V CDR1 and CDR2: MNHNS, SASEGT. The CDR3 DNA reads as TGTGCCAGCAGCCAAAATTACGAGCAGTACTTC. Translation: CASSQNYEQYF.

CDR3 amino acids: CATSRPLRTGGGEQYF. The CDR3 region has the DNA TGTGCCACCAGCAGACCACTGCGGACAGGGGGCGGCGAGCAGTACTTC. The chain carries TRBV15 and TRBJ2-7; 11 nucleotides line up with TRBD1. V trimming: 2 bases; J trimming: 6 bases; junction bases outside the gene matches: 9. The CDR3 contains 16 residues. Germline V CDR1 and CDR2: LNHNV, YYDKDF (reference sequence).

CDR3: CASTPTGVPYNEQFF. In nucleotides, the CDR3 is TGCGCCAGCACCCCAACGGGGGTACCCTACAATGAGCAGTTCTTC. V gene TRBV10-2 combines with J gene TRBJ2-1, with D possibly matching TRBD2 (6 bases). Per the germline V gene, CDR1 is WSHSY and CDR2 is SAAADI. The V end lost 7 bases, the J end lost 2 bases, and 15 bases lay between the germline ends. This CDR3 comprises 15 residues.

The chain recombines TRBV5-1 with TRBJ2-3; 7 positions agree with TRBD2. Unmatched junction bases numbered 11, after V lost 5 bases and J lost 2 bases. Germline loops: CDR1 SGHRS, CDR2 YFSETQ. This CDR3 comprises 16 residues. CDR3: CASSIRFGGNTDTQYF. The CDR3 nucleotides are TGCGCCAGCAGTATACGATTCGGGGGGAACACAGATACGCAGTATTTT.

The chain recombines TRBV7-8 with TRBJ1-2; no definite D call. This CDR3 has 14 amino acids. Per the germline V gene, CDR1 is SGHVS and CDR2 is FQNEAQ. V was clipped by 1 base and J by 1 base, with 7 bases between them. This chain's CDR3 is CASSLVDLNYGYTF. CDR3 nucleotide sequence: TGTGCCAGCAGCTTAGTAGATCTTAACTATGGCTACACCTTC.

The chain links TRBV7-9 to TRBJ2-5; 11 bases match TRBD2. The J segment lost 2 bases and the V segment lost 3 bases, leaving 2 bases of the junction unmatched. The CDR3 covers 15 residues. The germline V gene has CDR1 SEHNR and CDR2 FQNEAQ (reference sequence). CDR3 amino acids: CASSLGLAAQETQYF. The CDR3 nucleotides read TGTGCCAGCAGCTTGGGACTAGCGGCTCAAGAGACCCAGTACTTC.

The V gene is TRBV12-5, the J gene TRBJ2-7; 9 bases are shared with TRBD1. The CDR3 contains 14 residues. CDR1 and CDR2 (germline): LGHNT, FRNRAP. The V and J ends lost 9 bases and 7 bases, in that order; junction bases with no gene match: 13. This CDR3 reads CASSPGQGIREQYF. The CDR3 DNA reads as TGTGCTAGCTCCCCGGGACAGGGAATACGAGAGCAGTACTTC.

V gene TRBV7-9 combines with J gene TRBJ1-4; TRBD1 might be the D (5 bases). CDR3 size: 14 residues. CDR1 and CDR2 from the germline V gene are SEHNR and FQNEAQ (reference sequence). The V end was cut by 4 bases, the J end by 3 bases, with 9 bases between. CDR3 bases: TGTGCCAGCAGCTCCCGGGACGCTAATGAAAAACTGTTTTTT. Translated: CASSSRDANEKLFF. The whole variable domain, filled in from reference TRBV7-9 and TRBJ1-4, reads DTGVSQNPRHKITKRGQNVTFRCDPISEHNRLYWYRQTLGQGPEFLTYFQNEAQLEKSRLLSDRFSAERPKGSFSTLEIQRTEQGDSAMYLCASSSRDANEKLFFGSGTQLSVL.

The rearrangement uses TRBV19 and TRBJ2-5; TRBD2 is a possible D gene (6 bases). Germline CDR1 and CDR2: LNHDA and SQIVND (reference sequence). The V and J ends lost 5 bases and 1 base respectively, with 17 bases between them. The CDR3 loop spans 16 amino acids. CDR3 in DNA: TGTGCCAGTAGTCCAAGACAGTGGGGGGTCCAAGAGACCCAGTACTTC. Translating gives CASSPRQWGVQETQYF.

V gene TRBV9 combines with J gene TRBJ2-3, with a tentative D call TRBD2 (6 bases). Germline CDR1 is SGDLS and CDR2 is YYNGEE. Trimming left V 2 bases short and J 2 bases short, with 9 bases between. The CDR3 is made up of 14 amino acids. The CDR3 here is CASSVGLYTDTQYF. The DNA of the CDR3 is TGTGCCAGCAGCGTGGGACTCTACACAGATACGCAGTATTTT.

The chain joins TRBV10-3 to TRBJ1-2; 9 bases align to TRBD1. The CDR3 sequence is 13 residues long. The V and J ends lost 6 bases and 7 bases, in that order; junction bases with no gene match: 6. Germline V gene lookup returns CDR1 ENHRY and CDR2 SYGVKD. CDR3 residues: CAISRTGEGGYTF. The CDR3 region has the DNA TGTGCCATCAGCCGGACAGGGGAAGGTGGCTACACCTTC.

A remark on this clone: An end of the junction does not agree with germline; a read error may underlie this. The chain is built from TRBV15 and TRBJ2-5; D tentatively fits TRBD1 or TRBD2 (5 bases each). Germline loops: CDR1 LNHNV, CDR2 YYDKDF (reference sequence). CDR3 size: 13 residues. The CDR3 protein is CATSRGTLETQYF. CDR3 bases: TGTGCCACCAGTAGAGGGACGTTGGAGACCCAGTACTTC. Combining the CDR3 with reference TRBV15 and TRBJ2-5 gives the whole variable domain DAMVIQNPRYQVTQFGKPVTLSCSQTLNHNVMYWYQQKSSQAPKLLFHYYDKDFNNEADTPDNFQSRRPNTSFCFLDIRSPGLGDTAMYLCATSRGTLETQYFGPGTRLLVL.

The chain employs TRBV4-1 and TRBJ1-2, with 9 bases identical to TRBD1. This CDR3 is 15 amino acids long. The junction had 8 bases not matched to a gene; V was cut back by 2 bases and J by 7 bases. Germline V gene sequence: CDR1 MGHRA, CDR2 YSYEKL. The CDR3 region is CASSQISEDRGGYTF. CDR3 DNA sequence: TGCGCCAGCAGCCAAATCTCCGAGGACAGGGGTGGCTACACCTTC.

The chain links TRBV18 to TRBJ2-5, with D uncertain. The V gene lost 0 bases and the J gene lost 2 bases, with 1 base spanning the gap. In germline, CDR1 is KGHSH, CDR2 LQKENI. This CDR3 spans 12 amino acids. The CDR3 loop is CASSPPQETQYF. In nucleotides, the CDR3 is TGTGCCAGCTCACCACCTCAAGAGACCCAGTACTTC. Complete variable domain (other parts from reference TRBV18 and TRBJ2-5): NAGVMQNPRHLVRRRGQEARLRCSPMKGHSHVYWYRQLPEEGLKFMVYLQKENIIDESGMPKERFSAEFPKEGPSILRIQQVVRGDSAAYFCASSPPQETQYFGPGTRLLVL.

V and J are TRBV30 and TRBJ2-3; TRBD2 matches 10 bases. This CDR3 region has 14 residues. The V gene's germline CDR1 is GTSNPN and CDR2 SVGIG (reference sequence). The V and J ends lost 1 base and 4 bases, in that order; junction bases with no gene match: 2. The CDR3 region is CAWSASGSADTQYF. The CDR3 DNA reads TGTGCCTGGAGTGCTAGCGGGAGCGCAGATACGCAGTATTTT.

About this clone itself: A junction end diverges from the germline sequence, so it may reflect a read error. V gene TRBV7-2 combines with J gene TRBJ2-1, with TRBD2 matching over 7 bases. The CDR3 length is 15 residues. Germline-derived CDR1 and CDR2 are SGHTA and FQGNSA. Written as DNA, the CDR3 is TGTGCCAGCAGCTCCCAGACTAGCTCCCACAATGAGCAGTTCTTC. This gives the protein CASSSQTSSHNEQFF. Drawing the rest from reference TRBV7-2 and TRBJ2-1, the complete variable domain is GAGVSQSPSNKVTEKGKDVELRCDPISGHTALYWYRQSLGQGLEFLIYFQGNSAPDKSGLPSDRFSAERTGGSVSTLTIQRTQQEDSAVYLCASSSQTSSHNEQFFGPGTRLTVL.

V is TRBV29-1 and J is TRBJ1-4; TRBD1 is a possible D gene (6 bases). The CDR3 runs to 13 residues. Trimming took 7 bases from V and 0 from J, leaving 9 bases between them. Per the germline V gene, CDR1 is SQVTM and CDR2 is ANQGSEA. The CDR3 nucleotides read TGCAGCGCTGGGACAACAACTAATGAAAAACTGTTTTTT. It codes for CSAGTTTNEKLFF.

The CDR3 nucleotides read TGCGCCAGCAGCTCCTTGGGGGGGGCGAACATTCAGTACTTC. This encodes CASSSLGGANIQYF. The V call is TRBV5-1, the J call TRBJ2-4; a possible D gene is TRBD2 (7 bases). CDR3 length: 14 amino acids. The V gene lost 3 bases and the J gene lost 7 bases, with 14 bases spanning the gap. Germline V CDR1 and CDR2: SGHRS, YFSETQ.

The CDR3 DNA sequence: TGTGCCAGCGGCAAACTAGCGGGAGGGCCCTACGAGCAGTACTTC. Translating it yields CASGKLAGGPYEQYF. V is TRBV28 and J is TRBJ2-7; 13 bases agree with TRBD2. V was clipped by 8 bases and J by 2 bases; unmatched bases: 6. The CDR3 loop spans 15 amino acids. Per the germline V gene, CDR1 is MDHEN and CDR2 is SYDVKM.